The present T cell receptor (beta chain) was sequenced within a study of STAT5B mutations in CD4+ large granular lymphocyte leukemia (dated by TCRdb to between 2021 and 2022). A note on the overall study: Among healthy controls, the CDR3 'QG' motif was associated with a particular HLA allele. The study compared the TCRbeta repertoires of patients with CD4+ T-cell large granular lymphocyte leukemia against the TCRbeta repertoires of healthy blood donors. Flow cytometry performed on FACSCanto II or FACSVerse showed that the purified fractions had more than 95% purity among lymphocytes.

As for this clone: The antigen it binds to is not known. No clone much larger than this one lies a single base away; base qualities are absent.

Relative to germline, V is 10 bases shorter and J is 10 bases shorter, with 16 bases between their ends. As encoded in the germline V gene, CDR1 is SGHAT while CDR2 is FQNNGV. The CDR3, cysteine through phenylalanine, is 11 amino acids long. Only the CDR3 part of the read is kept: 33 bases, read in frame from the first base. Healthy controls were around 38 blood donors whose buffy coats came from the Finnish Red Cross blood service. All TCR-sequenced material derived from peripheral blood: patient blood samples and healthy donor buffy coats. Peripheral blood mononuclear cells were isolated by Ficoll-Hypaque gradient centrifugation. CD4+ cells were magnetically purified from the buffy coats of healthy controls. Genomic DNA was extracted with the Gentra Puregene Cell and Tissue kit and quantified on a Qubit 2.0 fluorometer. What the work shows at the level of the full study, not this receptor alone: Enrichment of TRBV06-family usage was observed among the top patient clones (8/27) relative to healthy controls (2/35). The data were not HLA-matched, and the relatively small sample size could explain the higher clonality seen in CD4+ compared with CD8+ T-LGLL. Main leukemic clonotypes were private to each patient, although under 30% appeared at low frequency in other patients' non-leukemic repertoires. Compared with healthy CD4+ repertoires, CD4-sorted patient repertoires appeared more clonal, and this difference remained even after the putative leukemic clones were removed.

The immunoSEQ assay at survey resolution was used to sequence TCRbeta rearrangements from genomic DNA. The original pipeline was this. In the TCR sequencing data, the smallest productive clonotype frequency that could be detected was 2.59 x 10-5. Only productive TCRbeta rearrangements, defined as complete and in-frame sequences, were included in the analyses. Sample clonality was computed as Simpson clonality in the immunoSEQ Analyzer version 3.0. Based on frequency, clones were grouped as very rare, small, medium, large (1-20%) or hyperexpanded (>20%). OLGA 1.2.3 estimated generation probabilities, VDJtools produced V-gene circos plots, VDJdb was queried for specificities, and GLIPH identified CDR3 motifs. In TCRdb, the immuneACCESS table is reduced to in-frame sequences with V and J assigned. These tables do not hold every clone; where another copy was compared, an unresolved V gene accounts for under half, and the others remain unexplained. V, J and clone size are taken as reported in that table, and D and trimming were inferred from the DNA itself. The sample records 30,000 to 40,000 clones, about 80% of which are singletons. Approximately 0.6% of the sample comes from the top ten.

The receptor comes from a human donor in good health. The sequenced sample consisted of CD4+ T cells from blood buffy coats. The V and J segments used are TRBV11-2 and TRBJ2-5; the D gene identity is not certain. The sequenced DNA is TGTGCCACCAAGGACCAGCGTGGCCAGTACTTC. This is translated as CATKDQRGQYF.